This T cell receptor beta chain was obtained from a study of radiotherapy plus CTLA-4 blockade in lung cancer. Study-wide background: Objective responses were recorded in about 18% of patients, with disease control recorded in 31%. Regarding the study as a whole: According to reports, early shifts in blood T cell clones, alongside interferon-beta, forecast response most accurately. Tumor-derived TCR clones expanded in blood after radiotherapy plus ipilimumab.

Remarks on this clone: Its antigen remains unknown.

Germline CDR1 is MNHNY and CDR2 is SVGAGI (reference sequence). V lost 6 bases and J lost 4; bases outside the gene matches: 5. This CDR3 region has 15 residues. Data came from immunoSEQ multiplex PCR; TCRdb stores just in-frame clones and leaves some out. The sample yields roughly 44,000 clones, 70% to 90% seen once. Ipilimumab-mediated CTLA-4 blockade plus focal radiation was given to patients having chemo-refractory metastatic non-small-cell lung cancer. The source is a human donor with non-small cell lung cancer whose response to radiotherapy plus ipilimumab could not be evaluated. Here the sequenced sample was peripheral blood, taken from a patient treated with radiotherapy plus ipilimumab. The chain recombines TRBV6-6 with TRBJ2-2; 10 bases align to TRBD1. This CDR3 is CASRTGGKGTGELFF. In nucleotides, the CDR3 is TGTGCCAGCAGGACAGGGGGCAAGGGCACCGGGGAGCTGTTTTTT.